The 16 T cell receptor beta chains reported below all come from one sample, sequenced in a study of blood T cell repertoires in COVID-19. The assay was immunoSEQ multiplex PCR, and TCRdb's table has in-frame clones only and misses some. The sample includes 250,000 to 350,000 clones, about 81% seen only once; the top ten take more than 1.1%. What was sequenced was peripheral blood. Receptors were obtained from a human donor with COVID-19, enrolled during active disease. The donor label of this sample is uncertain.

This clone appeared once. The rearrangement uses TRBV5-4 and TRBJ2-7, with D perhaps matching TRBD2 (5 bases). Germline V lookup: CDR1 SGHNT, CDR2 YYREEE (reference sequence). Trimming stripped 4 bases from V and 5 bases from J, with 16 bases between. The CDR3 is made up of 14 amino acids. The CDR3 DNA reads TGTGCCAGCAGCCCCGTAGGGAGACGGGACGAGCAGTACTTC. It encodes CASSPVGRRDEQYF.

The chain uses TRBV15 and TRBJ1-1, with TRBD1 identical over 8 bases. The CDR3 covers 15 residues. The germline gives CDR1 LNHNV, CDR2 YYDKDF (reference sequence). J gave up 6 bases and V 1 base, and 7 bases lay outside the gene matches. The CDR3 nucleotides read TGTGCCACCAGCAGAGGGGCCCTGACAGGGGCTGAAGCTTTCTTT. It yields the protein CATSRGALTGAEAFF. Variable domain in full (rest from reference TRBV15 and TRBJ1-1): DAMVIQNPRYQVTQFGKPVTLSCSQTLNHNVMYWYQQKSSQAPKLLFHYYDKDFNNEADTPDNFQSRRPNTSFCFLDIRSPGLGDTAMYLCATSRGALTGAEAFFGQGTRLTVV.

The rearrangement uses TRBV24-1 and TRBJ2-1, with a possible D match to TRBD1 (5 bases). The V end was cut by 4 bases, the J end by 9 bases, with 15 bases between. CDR1 and CDR2 (germline): KGHDR, SFDVKD. CDR3 length: 14 residues. The CDR3 sequence is CATSDRSPRGEQFF. In nucleotides, the CDR3 is TGTGCCACCAGTGACCGCAGCCCTAGGGGTGAGCAGTTCTTC.

This rearrangement joins TRBV30 to TRBJ1-2; no firm D call. The CDR3 has 14 residues. CDR1 is GTSNPN and CDR2 is SVGIG in the germline V gene (reference sequence). The ends were cut back, 2 bases at V and 3 bases at J, with 13 bases in the middle. CDR3: CAWSTPARYYGYTF. The CDR3 bases are TGTGCCTGGAGTACCCCCGCGAGGTACTATGGCTACACCTTC.

The chain couples TRBV10-3 to TRBJ2-7; TRBD1 is a possible D gene (8 bases). Trimming took off 7 bases at V and 5 bases at J, with 21 bases between the two ends. This CDR3 region has 15 residues. CDR1 and CDR2 from the germline V gene are ENHRY and SYGVKD. The CDR3 reads CAIMGGGDRLDEQYF. DNA for the CDR3: TGTGCCATCATGGGTGGGGGGGACAGGCTCGACGAGCAGTACTTC.

V usage is TRBV7-2 and J usage is TRBJ1-5; the D gene is possibly TRBD1 (6 bases). Germline V lookup: CDR1 SGHTA, CDR2 FQGNSA. Trimming pared 5 bases from V and 1 base from J, leaving 21 bases between. There are 18 residues in the CDR3. The CDR3: CASSTGTLLRGSNQPQHF. The CDR3 nucleotides are TGTGCCAGCAGCACCGGGACACTCCTAAGAGGGAGCAATCAGCCCCAGCATTTT.

This clone occurred once. The sample has other DNA sequences that encode this CDR3 too. The CDR3 spells CASSYRRGSYEQYF. CDR3 sequence (DNA): TGTGCCAGCAGTTACCGCCGGGGCTCCTACGAGCAGTACTTC. J is TRBJ2-7 and V is TRBV6-5; possibly TRBD2 for D (5 bases). V dropped 2 bases and J dropped 0 bases, with 8 bases sitting between them. This CDR3 is 14 amino acids long. Germline V gene data show CDR1 as MNHEY and CDR2 as SVGAGI.

The V and J genes are TRBV7-8 and TRBJ1-5; D is undetermined. The CDR3 runs 14 residues. Germline V gene lookup returns CDR1 SGHVS and CDR2 FQNEAQ. V was cut by 6 bases and J by 3 bases, with 12 bases left in between. CDR3 in amino acids: CASRAGRHNQPQHF. In DNA, the CDR3 is TGTGCCAGCAGGGCGGGTAGGCACAATCAGCCCCAGCATTTT.

The V call is TRBV5-1, the J call TRBJ2-7; 8 bases fit TRBD1. Trimming cost V 0 bases and J 3 bases; bases outside gene matches: 2. The CDR3 sequence is 14 residues long. CDR1 SGHRS and CDR2 YFSETQ come from the germline V gene. CDR3 in amino acids: CASSLVDRDYEQYF. The CDR3 bases are TGCGCCAGCAGCTTGGTGGACAGGGACTACGAGCAGTACTTC.

The chain couples TRBV4-2 to TRBJ2-2; D is possibly TRBD1 (6 bases). The CDR3 runs to 17 residues. Looked up from germline, CDR1 is LGHNA and CDR2 is YNFKEQ. Trimming removed 0 bases at V and 4 bases at J, with 15 bases between. CDR3 in amino acids: CASSQEGAGAITGELFF. CDR3 nucleotide sequence: TGTGCCAGCAGCCAAGAGGGGGCAGGGGCGATCACCGGGGAGCTGTTTTTT.

V gene TRBV27 combines with J gene TRBJ1-4; D possibly corresponds to TRBD1 (6 bases). CDR3 size: 15 residues. Per germline, CDR1 MNHEY and CDR2 SMNVEV (reference sequence). V was pared by 5 bases and J by 4 bases, with 14 bases between. This CDR3 reads CASSPTGTGNEKLFF. CDR3 DNA: TGTGCCAGCAGTCCTACAGGGACGGGTAATGAAAAACTGTTTTTT.

V is TRBV29-1 and J is TRBJ2-2, with a weak D call TRBD1 (6 bases). CDR3 length: 13 residues. V was cut by 6 bases and J by 4 bases, with 12 bases left in between. The germline V gene has CDR1 SQVTM and CDR2 ANQGSEA. In nucleotides, the CDR3 is TGCAGCGTGGGGGCCCCCTCCACCGGGGAGCTGTTTTTT. Protein sequence: CSVGAPSTGELFF.

This clone has only one observation. This rearrangement joins TRBV30 to TRBJ2-3, with 9 bases that match TRBD2. The CDR3 covers 17 residues. The V gene end was trimmed by 1 base and the J gene end by 1 base; junction bases not matched to a gene: 9. CDR1 is GTSNPN, CDR2 SVGIG, per germline (reference sequence). For the CDR3, the DNA is TGTGCCTGGAGTGGGGGTAGCGGGAGAGTAGGCACAGATACGCAGTATTTT. Translating it yields CAWSGGSGRVGTDTQYF.

J is TRBJ2-5 and V is TRBV14, with D unresolved. This CDR3 region has 15 residues. The germline V gene has CDR1 SGHDN and CDR2 FVKESK. Between the trimmed V and J ends, which lost 1 base and 2 bases, there was a span of 11 bases. CDR3 protein: CASSQGWAIQETQYF. The CDR3 nucleotides read TGTGCCAGCAGCCAAGGTTGGGCAATTCAAGAGACCCAGTACTTC.

With regard to this clone: The junction departs from germline at one end; a sequencing error may be responsible. The CDR3 nucleotides are TGTGCTAGCAGCTTAGAGGGGTTCGAGGGGACTAGCGGCTCCAATGAGCAGTTCTTC. Translating gives CASSLEGFEGTSGSNEQFF. The chain joins TRBV7-7 to TRBJ2-1; TRBD2 agrees at 11 bases. The CDR3 consists of 19 residues. CDR1 and CDR2 (germline): SSHAT, FNYEAQ (reference sequence).

The CDR3 DNA reads as TGCGCCAGCAGCCAAGAGCAGTGGTCCTACAATGAGCAGTTCTTC. Translation gives CASSQEQWSYNEQFF. The chain recombines TRBV4-3 with TRBJ2-1; D unclear. V dropped 0 bases and J dropped 1 base, with 7 bases sitting between them. The germline CDR1 and CDR2 sequences are LGHNA and YSLEER. CDR3 length: 15 amino acids.